What follows are 29 T cell receptor beta chains derived from one specimen sequenced in a study of T cell repertoires in cytomegalovirus infection. One entry per CDR3 protein results from TCRdb running MiXCR on the reads. The table records 300,000 to 400,000 distinct CDR3 sequences, more than 8% of them present only once. The sequenced material came from PBMCs. The source is a human donor in good health (CMV status not recorded). Some clones in this sample may be carry-over from other donors' samples.

This clonotype was counted at least ten times. CDR3 loop: CASSLVGSGARQETQYF. CDR3 coding DNA: TGTGCCAGCAGCTTAGTTGGTAGCGGGGCTAGACAAGAGACCCAGTACTTC. This chain connects TRBV7-2 to TRBJ2-5, with 8 bases lining up with TRBD2. Trimming took 1 base from V and 2 from J; bases not matched to a gene: 9. CDR1 SGHTA and CDR2 FQGNSA come from the germline V gene. This CDR3 spans 17 amino acids.

This clonotype was picked up a small number of times. The chain recombines TRBV6-2 or TRBV6-3 with TRBJ2-3; either TRBD1 or TRBD2 may supply D (5 bases each). CDR3 length equals 14 residues. The ends were cut back, 8 bases at V and 5 bases at J, with 17 bases in the middle. CDR1 MNHEY and CDR2 SVGEGT come from the germline V gene. CDR3 nucleotide sequence: TGTGCCAGCGCTATCCGGGACGGAAAAGATACGCAGTATTTT. It codes for CASAIRDGKDTQYF.

This clonotype was recorded at least ten times. This chain uses TRBV20-1 with TRBJ1-3; 9 bases are shared with TRBD1. The CDR3 runs to 16 residues. Germline values: CDR1 DFQATT, CDR2 SNEGSKA (reference sequence). V gave up 0 bases and J gave up 3 bases; unmatched junction bases: 6. The CDR3 protein is CSARDQGTGYGNTIYF. The CDR3 nucleotides are TGCAGTGCTAGAGATCAAGGGACAGGGTATGGAAACACCATATATTTT.

This rearrangement joins TRBV6-5 to TRBJ2-3; a weak D match, TRBD2 (7 bases). CDR1 is MNHEY, CDR2 SVGAGI, per germline. CDR3 size: 16 residues. The V gene lost 0 bases and the J gene lost 7 bases, with 17 bases spanning the gap. The CDR3 region has the DNA TGTGCCAGCAGTTACTCGGTGGGGGGGCCCGATAATACGCAGTATTTT. Protein: CASSYSVGGPDNTQYF.

This clonotype was seen a handful of times. V gene TRBV20-1 combines with J gene TRBJ2-6, with 7 bases lining up with TRBD1. After removal of 5 bases from V and 6 bases from J, the junction contained 4 bases not matched to a gene. Per the germline V gene, CDR1 is DFQATT and CDR2 is SNEGSKA (reference sequence). The CDR3 totals 13 residues. In DNA form, the CDR3 reads TGCAGTGCTCCGACAGGGTTGGCCAACGTCCTGACTTTC. Translated, it gives CSAPTGLANVLTF.

This chain connects TRBV7-4 to TRBJ1-1; 9 nucleotides line up with TRBD1. Trimming removed 9 bases from V and 0 bases from J; junction bases left unmatched: 8. Germline assignment: CDR1 SGHVT and CDR2 SQSDAQ. The CDR3 sequence is 15 residues long. CDR3 residues: CASERQGGMNTEAFF. For the CDR3, the DNA is TGTGCCAGTGAGAGACAGGGGGGGATGAACACTGAAGCTTTCTTT.

CDR3 region: CASSTGFGEKLFF. The CDR3 DNA reads as TGTGCCAGCAGTACAGGGTTTGGTGAAAAACTGTTTTTT. The genes are TRBV7-2 and TRBJ1-4; D is perhaps TRBD1 (6 bases). Germline V gives CDR1 SGHTA, CDR2 FQGNSA. The length of the CDR3 is 13 residues. Trimming removed 6 bases from V and 7 bases from J, with 12 bases in between.

The CDR3 nucleotides are TGTGCCATCAGTGATGGAGGGGGCTATGGCTACACCTTC. Amino acids: CAISDGGGYGYTF. The chain employs TRBV10-3 and TRBJ1-2, with D maybe TRBD1 (6 bases). Looked up from germline, CDR1 is ENHRY and CDR2 is SYGVKD. V was pared by 3 bases and J by 4 bases, with 9 bases between. The CDR3 length is 13 residues.

A few counts support this clonotype. The rearrangement joins TRBV24-1 to TRBJ2-1; D is unclear. This CDR3 is 12 amino acids long. Germline-derived CDR1 and CDR2 are KGHDR and SFDVKD. V lost 2 bases to trimming and J lost 5 bases, with 3 bases between them. CDR3 nucleotide sequence: TGTGCCACCAGTGATTCTCACAATGAGCAGTTCTTC. It specifies CATSDSHNEQFF.

Many counts were recorded for this clonotype. J is TRBJ1-6 and V is TRBV7-2; possibly TRBD1 for D (6 bases). CDR1 is SGHTA, CDR2 FQGNSA, per germline. V was trimmed by 2 bases and J by 6 bases, leaving 17 bases between them. CDR3 length equals 17 residues. CDR3 loop: CASSLTVRGLVNSPLHF. The CDR3, as DNA: TGTGCCAGCAGCTTAACTGTCAGGGGCCTGGTTAATTCACCCCTCCACTTT.

Many counts were recorded for this clonotype. V is TRBV28 and J is TRBJ2-6; D gene ambiguous. The CDR3 is 15 residues long. V lost 7 bases to trimming and J lost 0 bases, with 10 bases between them. Germline CDR1 MDHEN, CDR2 SYDVKM. CDR3 nucleotides: TGTGCCAGCAAAGGCGGAAGCTCTGGGGCCAACGTCCTGACTTTC. Translated: CASKGGSSGANVLTF.

This clonotype was detected only a few times. J is TRBJ1-5 and V is TRBV6-1; D possibly corresponds to TRBD1 (6 bases). Trimming cost V 5 bases and J 6 bases, with 20 bases left between them. The CDR3 consists of 16 residues. Per germline, CDR1 MNHNS and CDR2 SASEGT. The CDR3 DNA reads TGTGCCAGCAGTACACGTCCCGGGGGGCGGATTCAGCCCCAGCATTTT. Translating gives CASSTRPGGRIQPQHF.

The V gene is TRBV7-2, the J gene TRBJ2-5; D may be TRBD1 (5 bases). This CDR3 is 15 amino acids long. The V end lost 5 bases, the J end lost 2 bases, and 15 bases lay between the germline ends. Germline CDR1 SGHTA, CDR2 FQGNSA. The CDR3 is CASSPGSILQETQYF. Written as DNA, the CDR3 is TGTGCCAGCAGCCCAGGGTCCATCTTGCAAGAGACCCAGTACTTC.

Note on this clonotype: With a much larger clone just one base away, this may be a read error. CDR3 sequence (DNA): TGTGCCAGCAGCTTTCTCTCTGGAAACACCATATATTTT. Translated: CASSFLSGNTIYF. The chain uses TRBV5-6 and TRBJ1-3, with D uncertain. The V end lost 2 bases, the J end lost 0 bases, and 3 bases lay between the germline ends. The germline V gene encodes CDR1 SGHDT and CDR2 YYEEEE. This CDR3 contains 13 residues.

This clonotype was detected only a few times. The chain carries TRBV2 and TRBJ1-4; 7 nucleotides line up with TRBD1. This CDR3 has 15 residues. Germline V gene data show CDR1 as SNHLY and CDR2 as FYNNEI. The V segment lost 2 bases and the J segment 1 base; nucleotides outside the gene matches: 1. In DNA, the CDR3 is TGTGCCAGCAGTGAACAGGGGGTAACTAATGAAAAACTGTTTTTT. Residues: CASSEQGVTNEKLFF.

This clonotype occurred a few times. This chain connects TRBV6-1 to TRBJ1-1, with no clear D. Germline V lookup: CDR1 MNHNS, CDR2 SASEGT. This CDR3 is 15 amino acids long. Between the trimmed V and J ends, which lost 0 bases and 5 bases, there was a span of 13 bases. The CDR3 reads CASSEANSRGTEAFF. The CDR3 DNA follows: TGTGCCAGCAGTGAAGCGAACTCAAGAGGAACTGAAGCTTTCTTT.

In its sample, this clonotype was seen a few times. The rearrangement uses TRBV6-6 and TRBJ2-1; tentatively, D is TRBD1 (5 bases). The CDR3 contains 11 residues. Trimming took 6 bases from V and 8 from J, leaving 8 bases between them. Germline V gene data show CDR1 as MNHNY and CDR2 as SVGAGI (reference sequence). The CDR3 sequence: CASSQQDEQFF. In DNA form, the CDR3 reads TGTGCCAGCAGCCAACAGGATGAGCAGTTCTTC.

This clonotype occurred a few times. The V call is TRBV20-1, the J call TRBJ2-3, with 14 bases matching TRBD2. The CDR3 sequence is 16 residues long. Germline assignment: CDR1 DFQATT and CDR2 SNEGSKA (reference sequence). V lost 5 bases, J lost 8 bases, and 12 bases stayed unmatched. The CDR3 region is CSASPGLAGALLTQYF. CDR3 bases: TGCAGTGCTTCCCCGGGACTAGCGGGAGCCCTCCTTACGCAGTATTTT.

This clonotype appeared many times. The rearrangement joins TRBV7-2 to TRBJ2-7, with TRBD1 matching over 8 bases. Germline V gene lookup returns CDR1 SGHTA and CDR2 FQGNSA. The CDR3 sequence is 14 residues long. The junction had 6 bases not matched to a gene; V was cut back by 5 bases and J by 3 bases. The CDR3 DNA sequence: TGTGCCAGCAGCGTTGGACAGGGATTCTACGAGCAGTACTTC. Its protein is CASSVGQGFYEQYF.

This chain uses TRBV7-2 with TRBJ1-4; the D gene is possibly TRBD1 (5 bases). Per germline, CDR1 SGHTA and CDR2 FQGNSA. This CDR3 has 16 residues. V lost 5 bases, J lost 6 bases, and 19 bases lay in between. CDR3 nucleotides: TGTGCCAGCAGCCCTCGACGCGACGGGACGTATGAAAAACTGTTTTTT. This translates into CASSPRRDGTYEKLFF.

This clonotype was seen many times. The rearrangement joins TRBV7-2 to TRBJ2-7; 9 nucleotides line up with TRBD2. V lost 0 bases, J lost 0 bases, and 3 bases stayed unmatched. Germline values: CDR1 SGHTA, CDR2 FQGNSA. This CDR3 spans 16 amino acids. CDR3 sequence: CASSLARGGGSYEQYF. CDR3 nucleotides: TGTGCCAGCAGCTTAGCCCGCGGGGGGGGCTCCTACGAGCAGTACTTC. The complete variable domain, with remaining parts taken from reference TRBV7-2 and TRBJ2-7, reads GAGVSQSPSNKVTEKGKDVELRCDPISGHTALYWYRQSLGQGLEFLIYFQGNSAPDKSGLPSDRFSAERTGGSVSTLTIQRTQQEDSAVYLCASSLARGGGSYEQYFGPGTRLTVT.

This clonotype was observed at least ten times. The chain uses TRBV7-2 and TRBJ1-5; D call uncertain. Trimming left V 4 bases short and J 6 bases short, with 16 bases between. The CDR3 totals 15 residues. Germline V CDR1 and CDR2: SGHTA, FQGNSA. CDR3 sequence (DNA): TGTGCCAGCAGCTCCGGTTGGGGTATGGGTCAGCCCCAGCATTTT. Translating it yields CASSSGWGMGQPQHF.

This clonotype was recorded many times. The chain joins TRBV11-2 to TRBJ2-5; 13 nucleotides line up with TRBD2. This CDR3 spans 19 amino acids. The V and J ends lost 4 bases and 5 bases, in that order; junction bases with no gene match: 16. CDR1 and CDR2 from the germline V gene are SGHAT and FQNNGV. CDR3 nucleotides: TGTGCCAGCAGCTCCCGACTCAGACTAGCGGGAGGACGGGAGGAGACCCAGTACTTC. Translating gives CASSSRLRLAGGREETQYF.

This clonotype appeared many times. The chain carries TRBV7-2 and TRBJ1-4; TRBD1 might be the D (6 bases). V was clipped by 6 bases and J by 6 bases, with 14 bases between them. The CDR3 extends over 14 amino acids. Germline CDR1 and CDR2: SGHTA and FQGNSA. In DNA, the CDR3 is TGTGCCAGCAGTCCCCGGGGGGCTGATGAAAAACTGTTTTTT. It encodes CASSPRGADEKLFF.

The V and J genes are TRBV6-5 and TRBJ2-1; TRBD2 might be the D (5 bases). Between the trimmed V and J ends, which lost 6 bases and 4 bases, there was a span of 22 bases. In germline, CDR1 is MNHEY, CDR2 SVGAGI. CDR3 size: 17 residues. Here the CDR3 reads CASSIGKFSRVYNEQFF. CDR3 sequence (DNA): TGTGCCAGCAGCATCGGGAAGTTTTCAAGGGTTTACAATGAGCAGTTCTTC.

The sample holds a few counts of this clonotype. J is TRBJ1-4 and V is TRBV6-2 or TRBV6-3, with D hard to call. V shed 0 bases and J shed 8 bases, with 16 bases lying between them. The germline V gene encodes CDR1 MNHEY and CDR2 SVGEGT. The CDR3 runs 16 residues. The CDR3: CASSYSILTPREKLFF. DNA for the CDR3: TGTGCCAGCAGTTACTCGATACTCACTCCACGGGAAAAACTGTTTTTT.

This clonotype was picked up many times. The chain uses TRBV4-1 and TRBJ2-3, with D perhaps TRBD1 or TRBD2 (6 bases each). CDR3 size: 16 residues. V lost 0 bases, J lost 1 base, and 11 bases lay in between. CDR1 MGHRA and CDR2 YSYEKL come from the germline V gene. DNA of the CDR3: TGCGCCAGCAGCCAAGATGGGGGGACACGCACAGATACGCAGTATTTT. Translated: CASSQDGGTRTDTQYF.

This chain joins TRBV7-8 and TRBJ2-1; the D is unclear. Germline V lookup: CDR1 SGHVS, CDR2 FQNEAQ. This CDR3 is 16 amino acids long. V lost 5 bases and J 2 bases, leaving 16 bases between the germline ends. The CDR3 is CASSPIRGLTYNEQFF. DNA for the CDR3: TGTGCCAGCAGCCCCATTCGTGGGTTAACCTACAATGAGCAGTTCTTC.

This clonotype has at least ten counts. The chain uses TRBV19 and TRBJ2-5, with a possible D match to TRBD1 (5 bases). The CDR3 is 14 residues long. The V gene's germline CDR1 is LNHDA and CDR2 SQIVND (reference sequence). The V and J ends lost 3 bases and 5 bases respectively, with 13 bases between them. This CDR3 reads CASSILGPGETQYF. CDR3 nucleotides: TGTGCCAGTAGTATTTTGGGGCCAGGGGAGACCCAGTACTTC.